Listed here is a single T cell receptor beta chain. The sample belongs to a study of blood T cell repertoires in COVID-19. Assay: immunoSEQ multiplex PCR; the TCRdb copy retains only in-frame clones and omits some. The sample gives about 76,000 clones, around 83% of which show up once; about a tenth is in the top ten. The Seattle site enrolled patients during active infection and followed them longitudinally. The sample was peripheral blood. This receptor was obtained from a man aged 55 to 70 with COVID-19, enrolled during active disease.

The CDR3: CASSAGQDYGYTF. The CDR3 DNA sequence: TGTGCCAGCAGCGCGGGACAGGACTATGGCTACACCTTC. This chain joins TRBV7-2 and TRBJ1-2, with 8 bases identical to TRBD1. CDR1 and CDR2 from the germline V gene are SGHTA and FQGNSA. J was trimmed by 3 bases and V by 5 bases; bases with no gene match: 2. CDR3 size: 13 residues.